What follows is one T cell receptor beta chain and its context. These data originate in a study of blood T cell repertoires in COVID-19. In the original workflow: It was from reference gene primer amplification that nucleated cell counts were estimated. Method: immunoSEQ multiplex PCR; TCRdb's copy keeps in-frame clones and lacks some. V and J calls and clone size are those listed in that table; D and trimming were worked out from the DNA. The sample shows some 250,000 clones, around 83% of them seen only once. This sequence was found in a man older than 75 with acute or convalescent COVID-19. Sequenced material: peripheral blood.

For the CDR3, the DNA is TGTGCCAGCAGCCCAGAAGGGACAGCCGACCCACTCAGCTCTGGAAACACCATATATTTT. Translating it yields CASSPEGTADPLSSGNTIYF. This chain links TRBV9 with TRBJ1-3, with 7 bases fitting TRBD1. The CDR3 totals 20 residues. Germline CDR1 and CDR2: SGDLS and YYNGEE. Losses at the gene ends were 4 bases for V and 0 bases for J; bases not matched to a gene: 19.